These 30 T cell receptor beta chains were sequenced from one sample in a study of vaccination and CD4 T cells after COVID-19. No antigen has been identified for these receptors. The Oncomine TCR Beta short-read assay was applied to DNA of cultured CD4+ T cells. TCRdb analysed the PCR reads with MiXCR anew, one entry per CDR3 protein. This table holds about 570 distinct CDR3 sequences, approximately 11% found once. The treatment: roughly 10-day PBMC culture with coronavirus spike peptide pools or control peptides (ViraFEST assay). An unexposed donor provided the CD4+ T cells, which were collected before the COVID-19 pandemic (2011-2018). The sample taken for sequencing was CD4+ T cells from blood, cultured in vitro. The receptors originated from a human donor in good health.

This clonotype rates as medium-sized. This sequence joins TRBV28 and TRBJ2-7; the match to TRBD1 covers 11 bases. V lost 4 bases and J lost 9; bases outside the gene matches: 8. Germline CDR1 reads MDHEN; CDR2 reads SYDVKM. The length of the CDR3 is 14 residues. The CDR3 sequence: CASSYGQGAAGQYF. Written as DNA, the CDR3 is TGTGCCAGCAGTTACGGACAGGGGGCAGCCGGGCAGTACTTC.

This clonotype is classed as large. The CDR3 protein is CSARDFRQGNQPQHF. CDR3 coding DNA: TGCAGTGCTAGAGATTTTAGGCAGGGCAATCAGCCCCAGCATTTT. The chain uses TRBV20-1 and TRBJ1-5; D gene unclear. Germline CDR1 is DFQATT and CDR2 is SNEGSKA (reference sequence). The V end lost 0 bases, the J end lost 2 bases, and 11 bases lay between the germline ends. This CDR3 region has 15 residues.

By share of the sample, this clonotype is large. This chain joins TRBV6-4 and TRBJ2-3; D uncertain. V lost 3 bases and J 0 bases, leaving 7 bases between the germline ends. CDR1 is MRHNA, CDR2 SNTAGT, per germline. This CDR3 region has 14 residues. This CDR3 is CASSEGISTDTQYF. Written as DNA, the CDR3 is TGTGCCAGCAGTGAGGGAATAAGCACAGATACGCAGTATTTT.

This clonotype is deemed large. The rearrangement joins TRBV10-1 to TRBJ1-2; 8 nucleotides match TRBD1. The CDR3 extends over 15 amino acids. Germline V lookup: CDR1 WNHNN, CDR2 SYGVQD (reference sequence). The trim removed 4 bases at V and 8 bases at J, leaving 12 bases unmatched. The CDR3 bases are TGCGCCAGCAGTGGACCGGGACAGGTCTCGTGCGGCTACACCTTC. This translates into CASSGPGQVSCGYTF.

In its sample, this clonotype is large (0.1 to 1%). The CDR3 DNA reads as TGTGCCAGCAGTTACGCCCCGACGAGGGTAGTGGAGCAGTACTTC. Residues: CASSYAPTRVVEQYF. The chain links TRBV6-5 to TRBJ2-7; D is possibly TRBD2 (5 bases). This CDR3 is built from 15 residues. Trimming shortened V by 2 bases and J by 7 bases, and 18 bases separated the two germline ends. CDR1 is MNHEY and CDR2 is SVGAGI in the germline V gene.

This clonotype was seen more than once but under ten times. The V call is TRBV27, the J call TRBJ2-7, with D possibly being TRBD2 (7 bases). Trimming left V 6 bases short and J 7 bases short, with 16 bases between. The CDR3 contains 13 residues. Germline CDR1 is MNHEY and CDR2 is SMNVEV (reference sequence). CDR3 sequence (DNA): TGTGCCAGCAGGGGGGGGCTTCGACCTGAGCAGTACTTC. This translates into CASRGGLRPEQYF.

This clonotype has a handful of counts. The chain links TRBV14 to TRBJ1-3; D is possibly TRBD1 (5 bases). This CDR3 is built from 13 residues. The germline gives CDR1 SGHDN, CDR2 FVKESK. Trimming removed 3 bases at V and 7 bases at J, with 10 bases between. The CDR3 DNA is TGTGCCAGCAGCCATCTAGGGGCCAACACCATATATTTT. It yields the protein CASSHLGANTIYF. The full variable domain, with the rest looked up from reference TRBV14 and TRBJ1-3, is EAGVTQFPSHSVIEKGQTVTLRCDPISGHDNLYWYRRVMGKEIKFLLHFVKESKQDESGMPNNRFLAERTGGTYSTLKVQPAELEDSGVYFCASSHLGANTIYFGEGSWLTVV.

Comments on this clonotype: This could be a read error, since a much larger clone is one nucleotide away. J is TRBJ2-1 and V is TRBV19; D is perhaps TRBD2 (6 bases). Looked up from germline, CDR1 is LNHDA and CDR2 is SQIVND (reference sequence). The CDR3 is 14 amino acids. Trimming left V 7 bases short and J 0 bases short, with 10 bases between. The CDR3 sequence is CASTTEGSYNEQFF. CDR3 nucleotide sequence: TGTGCCAGTACTACGGAGGGCTCCTACAATGAGCAGTTCTTC. Full variable domain (outside the CDR3, taken from reference TRBV19 and TRBJ2-1): DGGITQSPKYLFRKEGQNVTLSCEQNLNHDAMYWYRQDPGQGLRLIYYSQIVNDFQKGDIAEGYSVSREKKESFPLTVTSAQKNPTAFYLCASTTEGSYNEQFFGPGTRLTVL.

This clonotype was found a few times. The rearrangement uses TRBV29-1 and TRBJ2-7; possibly TRBD2 for D (7 bases). Germline-derived CDR1 and CDR2 are SQVTM and ANQGSEA. Trimming took off 0 bases at V and 6 bases at J, with 24 bases between the two ends. CDR3 length: 17 amino acids. The CDR3 reads CSVEDPAGATSVGEQYF. In DNA, the CDR3 is TGCAGCGTTGAAGATCCCGCGGGGGCCACCTCCGTGGGCGAGCAGTACTTC.

The chain links TRBV3-1 to TRBJ2-5; 9 bases fit TRBD1. V gave up 3 bases and J gave up 1 base; unmatched junction bases: 3. CDR3 length equals 15 residues. Germline CDR1 LGHDT, CDR2 YNNKEL (reference sequence). Here the CDR3 reads CASSQADRGQETQYF. For the CDR3, the DNA is TGTGCCAGCAGCCAGGCGGACAGGGGCCAAGAGACCCAGTACTTC.

This clonotype is termed large (0.1 to 1%). The chain carries TRBV10-3 and TRBJ1-5, with D tentatively TRBD1 (5 bases). Germline V gene lookup returns CDR1 ENHRY and CDR2 SYGVKD. The CDR3 covers 13 residues. Deletions cut 4 bases from V and 4 bases from J, with 8 bases between. The CDR3: CAISGGINQPQHF. The CDR3 DNA is TGTGCCATCAGTGGGGGCATAAATCAGCCCCAGCATTTT.

Remarks on this clonotype: A much larger clonotype is one base distant, so this may be a read error. The gene calls are TRBV2 and TRBJ1-2, with no clear D. Germline V lookup: CDR1 SNHLY, CDR2 FYNNEI. The CDR3 contains 13 residues. For the CDR3, the DNA is TGTGCCAGCAGTTTACGCCCCCTTGAGGGCTGCACCTTC. Protein product: CASSLRPLEGCTF.

This clonotype is judged large. The gene calls are TRBV20-1 and TRBJ2-1; D is perhaps TRBD2 (7 bases). The germline V and J ends were trimmed by 6 bases and 7 bases, with 10 bases remaining between them. Germline V CDR1 and CDR2: DFQATT, SNEGSKA (reference sequence). The CDR3 is 11 residues long. CDR3 sequence (DNA): TGCAGTGCGGGAGGGGGGAATGAGCAGTTCTTC. It is translated as CSAGGGNEQFF.

This clonotype was found a few times. CDR3 sequence (DNA): TGTGCCAGCAGCCTCCGGGACGAGGGCTACACCTTC. Translation: CASSLRDEGYTF. The chain recombines TRBV5-6 with TRBJ1-2, with D tentatively TRBD1 (5 bases). Germline V gene data show CDR1 as SGHDT and CDR2 as YYEEEE. Trimming shortened V by 4 bases and J by 8 bases, and 12 bases separated the two germline ends. The CDR3 extends over 12 amino acids.

The V gene is TRBV11-2, the J gene TRBJ1-1, with a tentative D call TRBD1 (6 bases). Trimming stripped 2 bases from V and 10 bases from J, with 23 bases between. CDR1 SGHAT and CDR2 FQNNGV come from the germline V gene. This CDR3 has 16 amino acids. CDR3 amino acids: CASSLSVSLQGQGAFF. CDR3 nucleotide sequence: TGTGCCAGCAGCTTATCGGTCAGTCTTCAGGGGCAGGGAGCTTTCTTT.

This clonotype is medium-sized. The chain is built from TRBV5-1 and TRBJ2-1; 9 bases align to TRBD2. V lost 3 bases, J lost 0 bases, and 16 bases stayed unmatched. Germline V gene data show CDR1 as SGHRS and CDR2 as YFSETQ. There are 20 residues in the CDR3. The CDR3 DNA reads TGCGCCAGCAGCTGGCCCCGGGATGGTAGCGGGGGAAGCTCCTACAATGAGCAGTTCTTC. This gives the protein CASSWPRDGSGGSSYNEQFF.

This clonotype was observed a handful of times. The chain joins TRBV7-3 to TRBJ1-1; TRBD1 agrees at 8 bases. Germline V gene data show CDR1 as SGHTA and CDR2 as FQGTGA. This CDR3 comprises 15 residues. Losses at the gene ends were 5 bases for V and 1 base for J; bases not matched to a gene: 6. CDR3 nucleotide sequence: TGTGCCAGCAGCCCAGGGGACAGGCGGAACACTGAAGCTTTCTTT. Its translation is CASSPGDRRNTEAFF.

About this clonotype itself: This sequence may be a read error, since a much larger clone differs from it by one base. The chain uses TRBV7-3 and TRBJ2-1; TRBD2 agrees at 14 bases. Germline V gene sequence: CDR1 SGHTA, CDR2 FQGTGA. The CDR3 totals 20 residues. DNA of the CDR3: TGTGCCAGCAGGAAAGGACAGGGACTAGCGGGGGAAAGCTCCTGCAATGAGCAGTTCTTC. As protein: CASRKGQGLAGESSCNEQFF.

In its sample, this clonotype ranks as medium-sized (0.01 to 0.1%). The chain joins TRBV5-4 to TRBJ1-1; D gene unclear. Germline V gene data show CDR1 as SGHNT and CDR2 as YYREEE (reference sequence). This CDR3 has 15 residues. V lost 0 bases, J lost 1 base, and 10 bases lay in between. The CDR3, as DNA: TGTGCCAGCAGCTTGGTAGTGAGAGAGAACACTGAAGCTTTCTTT. This codes for CASSLVVRENTEAFF.

Concerning this clonotype: A clone one base away is much larger, so this may be a read error. The chain carries TRBV10-3 and TRBJ2-7; tentatively, D is TRBD2 (7 bases). Trimming removed 10 bases from V and 2 bases from J, with 18 bases in between. The V gene's germline CDR1 is ENHRY and CDR2 SYGVKD. CDR3 length: 14 residues. CDR3 sequence reads: CATHGRGGPYEQYF. The CDR3 coding sequence is TGTGCCACACATGGTAGGGGGGGGCCCTACGAGCAGTACTTC.

The chain is built from TRBV30 and TRBJ2-3, with 7 bases fitting TRBD2. V shed 6 bases, J shed 4 bases, and the junction held 10 bases outside the gene matches. Germline loops: CDR1 GTSNPN, CDR2 SVGIG (reference sequence). This CDR3 spans 14 amino acids. The CDR3 spells CACVSGMGPDTQYF. The CDR3 nucleotides are TGTGCCTGCGTGAGCGGGATGGGCCCAGATACGCAGTATTTT.

This clonotype is labeled large. The chain is built from TRBV20-1 and TRBJ2-7; TRBD1 matches 9 bases. Germline V gives CDR1 DFQATT, CDR2 SNEGSKA (reference sequence). This CDR3 has 11 residues. The CDR3 DNA reads as TGCGTACCGGGACAGGGAAACGAGCAGTACTTC. The encoded protein is CVPGQGNEQYF.

In its sample, this clonotype ranks as large. J is TRBJ2-2 and V is TRBV19; unclear D gene. CDR3 length: 16 residues. Trimming took off 2 bases at V and 5 bases at J, with 15 bases between the two ends. Germline V lookup: CDR1 LNHDA, CDR2 SQIVND (reference sequence). CDR3 nucleotide sequence: TGTGCCAGTAGTATAAGGCTAGGCTTAGTGACCGGGGAGCTGTTTTTT. Translation gives CASSIRLGLVTGELFF.

This clonotype is classed as large. V and J are TRBV20-1 and TRBJ2-3; TRBD2 is a possible D gene (6 bases). CDR3 length: 13 residues. Per the germline V gene, CDR1 is DFQATT and CDR2 is SNEGSKA (reference sequence). Trimming shortened V by 4 bases and J by 0 bases, and 8 bases separated the two germline ends. CDR3 bases: TGCAGTGCTACCGGGACTAGCACAGATACGCAGTATTTT. Residues: CSATGTSTDTQYF.

The chain recombines TRBV12-3 or TRBV12-4 with TRBJ2-7; 10 bases map to TRBD1. The J segment lost 6 bases and the V segment lost 6 bases, leaving 8 bases of the junction unmatched. The CDR3 has 14 residues. The CDR3 spells CASRPGTGEFEQYF. DNA for the CDR3: TGTGCCAGCAGACCCGGGACAGGGGAATTCGAGCAGTACTTC.

This clonotype came up a few times. V and J are TRBV28 and TRBJ2-7, with D unclear. CDR1 is MDHEN and CDR2 is SYDVKM in the germline V gene. CDR3 length equals 13 residues. V lost 6 bases and J lost 2, with 11 bases in between. Written as DNA, the CDR3 is TGTGCCAGCAGCTTCCCTCCCACCTACGAGCAGTACTTC. It encodes CASSFPPTYEQYF.

This clonotype counts as large. V gene TRBV20-1 combines with J gene TRBJ2-2; 10 bases match TRBD2. CDR3 length: 16 amino acids. CDR1 is DFQATT, CDR2 SNEGSKA, per germline (reference sequence). Trimming at V came to 2 bases and at J to 1 base, leaving 4 bases not matched to a gene. The CDR3 nucleotides read TGCAGTGCTAGACTAGCGGGGGCCCTGAACACCGGGGAGCTGTTTTTT. Residues: CSARLAGALNTGELFF.

This clonotype is termed medium-sized. The gene calls are TRBV7-9 and TRBJ1-5, with D tentatively TRBD1 (5 bases). The CDR3 is 13 amino acids. V was clipped by 5 bases and J by 4 bases, with 9 bases between them. CDR1 and CDR2 from the germline V gene are SEHNR and FQNEAQ (reference sequence). CDR3 region: CASSPQGNQPQHF. CDR3 DNA sequence: TGTGCCAGCAGCCCCCAGGGTAATCAGCCCCAGCATTTT.

This clonotype was recorded a few times. The chain has TRBV9 and TRBJ2-2; D remains ambiguous. The V end lost 4 bases, the J end lost 4 bases, and 8 bases lay between the germline ends. Germline V gene sequence: CDR1 SGDLS, CDR2 YYNGEE. The CDR3 runs 13 residues. CDR3: CASSTQSTGELFF. The DNA of the CDR3 is TGTGCCAGCAGCACCCAGAGCACCGGGGAGCTGTTTTTT.

This clonotype is classed as large. This chain links TRBV7-9 with TRBJ1-1; D is unresolved. The germline gives CDR1 SEHNR, CDR2 FQNEAQ (reference sequence). The CDR3 extends over 11 amino acids. The ends were cut back, 5 bases at V and 6 bases at J, with 7 bases in the middle. In DNA form, the CDR3 reads TGTGCCAGCAGCCGGGAGGCTGAAGCTTTCTTT. It encodes CASSREAEAFF.